The present T cell receptor (beta chain) was sequenced within a study of T cell responses to AZD1222 COVID-19 vaccine. Germline V lookup: CDR1 SNHLY, CDR2 FYNNEI. This CDR3 is built from 15 residues. Trimming cost V 1 base and J 5 bases; bases outside gene matches: 1. TCRdb keeps only in-frame clones here, not all; method: immunoSEQ multiplex PCR. The sample contains 150,000 to 200,000 clones, just over 90% of which appear only once. The source of this sequence is an adult who received the AZD1222 COVID-19 vaccine. This specimen was peripheral blood, taken 28 days after the second AZD1222 dose. The chain joins TRBV2 to TRBJ2-1; 11 bases agree with TRBD2. The CDR3 DNA is TGTGCCAGCAGTGAAGGACTAGCGGGGAACAATGAGCAGTTCTTC. As protein: CASSEGLAGNNEQFF.